The T cell receptor (beta chain) under discussion was sequenced for a study of blood T cell repertoires in COVID-19. Overall study context: Nucleic acid was either cDNA or gDNA, and it came from T cells, B-cell-depleted T cells, or PBMCs.

The authors' processing: The assay estimated nucleated cells by amplifying reference gene primers. The assay was immunoSEQ multiplex PCR, and TCRdb's table has in-frame clones only and misses some. V, J and clone size derive from that table, while D and trimming were established from the DNA sequence. The sample yields about 440,000 clones, around 89% seen once. The V gene's germline CDR1 is SGDLS and CDR2 YYNGEE. V lost 0 bases, J lost 6 bases, and 14 bases lay in between. The CDR3 contains 15 residues. Sample: peripheral blood. V is TRBV9 and J is TRBJ2-3; a possible D gene is TRBD2 (6 bases). The source is a woman in her 30s with acute or convalescent COVID-19. This CDR3 reads CASSVATGAGDTQYF. The CDR3 DNA reads TGTGCCAGCAGCGTAGCTACGGGAGCCGGGGATACGCAGTATTTT.